This entry lists 22 T cell receptor beta chains sequenced from one sample in a study of blood T cell repertoires in COVID-19. This table comes from immunoSEQ multiplex PCR, and its TCRdb copy is limited to in-frame clones, with some not included. The sample has tens of thousands of clones; 75% to 95% are singletons. The sequenced sample consisted of peripheral blood. The receptors shown here come from a man aged 80 or over with acute or convalescent COVID-19.

V gene TRBV5-6 combines with J gene TRBJ2-7; 8 nucleotides agree with TRBD2. The CDR3 loop spans 14 amino acids. CDR1 is SGHDT and CDR2 is YYEEEE in the germline V gene. Losses at the gene ends were 4 bases for V and 6 bases for J; bases not matched to a gene: 9. The CDR3 DNA follows: TGTGCCAGCAGCCCTGGGGGGCTAGCGGGCGAGCAGTACTTC. It codes for CASSPGGLAGEQYF.

The chain is built from TRBV5-4 and TRBJ2-7, with 8 bases aligning to TRBD2. Germline-derived CDR1 and CDR2 are SGHNT and YYREEE (reference sequence). J lost 5 bases, V lost 2 bases, and 9 bases had no gene match. The CDR3 is 15 residues long. The CDR3 protein is CASSLYRGGSDEQYF. In DNA form, the CDR3 reads TGTGCCAGCAGCTTATACCGGGGGGGCTCGGACGAGCAGTACTTC.

The J gene is TRBJ2-3, the V gene TRBV2, with 7 positions matching TRBD1. V gave up 7 bases and J gave up 4 bases; unmatched junction bases: 8. Germline assignment: CDR1 SNHLY and CDR2 FYNNEI. The CDR3 consists of 14 residues. This chain's CDR3 is CASKRQQGSDTQYF. The CDR3 DNA reads as TGTGCCAGCAAGCGGCAACAGGGGTCAGATACGCAGTATTTT.

The chain combines TRBV19 with TRBJ1-2; perhaps TRBD1 as D (6 bases). Germline V gene data show CDR1 as LNHDA and CDR2 as SQIVND (reference sequence). The CDR3 is made up of 12 amino acids. The germline V and J ends were trimmed by 7 bases and 4 bases, with 10 bases remaining between them. The CDR3 here is CASKTGFYGYTF. In DNA, the CDR3 is TGTGCCAGTAAAACAGGGTTCTATGGCTACACCTTC.

The chain joins TRBV7-2 to TRBJ2-2, with a possible D match to TRBD1 (5 bases). The CDR3 runs 15 residues. Per germline, CDR1 SGHTA and CDR2 FQGNSA. Trimming stripped 0 bases from V and 3 bases from J, with 8 bases between. The CDR3 coding sequence is TGTGCCAGCAGCTTAGCTGGGGCGGACACCGGGGAGCTGTTTTTT. It yields the protein CASSLAGADTGELFF.

The chain combines TRBV27 with TRBJ2-1, with 11 bases aligning to TRBD1. Germline CDR1 reads MNHEY; CDR2 reads SMNVEV (reference sequence). J lost 8 bases, V lost 6 bases, and 6 bases had no gene match. The CDR3 has 14 amino acids. The CDR3 bases are TGTGCCAGCAGACGGGACAGGGGGTTGTATGAGCAGTTCTTC. Translated: CASRRDRGLYEQFF.

This chain links TRBV27 with TRBJ2-5; the D gene is possibly TRBD1 (6 bases). V gave up 4 bases and J gave up 3 bases, with 9 bases separating them. The CDR3 runs to 13 residues. Germline V gene sequence: CDR1 MNHEY, CDR2 SMNVEV (reference sequence). This chain's CDR3 is CASSSGQEETQYF. CDR3 DNA sequence: TGTGCCAGCAGTTCGGGACAAGAAGAGACCCAGTACTTC.

The chain recombines TRBV7-8 with TRBJ2-5; 10 bases agree with TRBD1. The germline gives CDR1 SGHVS, CDR2 FQNEAQ. CDR3 length: 15 amino acids. Trimming at V came to 0 bases and at J to 5 bases, leaving 3 bases not matched to a gene. CDR3 loop: CASSLALGQGETQYF. The CDR3 DNA follows: TGTGCCAGCAGCTTAGCGTTGGGACAGGGGGAGACCCAGTACTTC.

V usage is TRBV6-5 and J usage is TRBJ1-2, with 10 positions matching TRBD1. The CDR3 covers 11 residues. With V trimmed by 11 bases and J by 7 bases, 4 bases remained unmatched. Germline V gene sequence: CDR1 MNHEY, CDR2 SVGAGI. In nucleotides, the CDR3 is TGTGCCGGAGACAGGGGGCTTGGCTACACCTTC. Translating gives CAGDRGLGYTF.

The J gene is TRBJ2-5, the V gene TRBV14; no firm D call. This CDR3 spans 15 amino acids. Germline V gives CDR1 SGHDN, CDR2 FVKESK. V gave up 1 base and J gave up 1 base, with 10 bases separating them. The CDR3 region is CASSQGAILQETQYF. CDR3 nucleotide sequence: TGTGCCAGCAGCCAAGGGGCCATCCTCCAAGAGACCCAGTACTTC.

This chain uses TRBV5-1 with TRBJ2-1; 10 bases line up with TRBD2. Trimming took 0 bases from V and 4 from J; bases not matched to a gene: 4. The CDR3 has 16 residues. Germline loops: CDR1 SGHRS, CDR2 YFSETQ. For the CDR3, the DNA is TGCGCCAGCAGCTTGGCCTTTAGCGGGGGGTACAATGAGCAGTTCTTC. It is translated as CASSLAFSGGYNEQFF.

This chain joins TRBV2 and TRBJ1-2; D gene unclear. Germline V gene data show CDR1 as SNHLY and CDR2 as FYNNEI. V lost 7 bases, J lost 8 bases, and 17 bases lay in between. The CDR3 covers 13 residues. CDR3: CASNGHITSGYTF. The CDR3 bases are TGTGCCAGCAACGGGCACATCACTAGCGGCTACACCTTC.

The genes are TRBV3-1 (or the pseudogene TRBV3-2) and TRBJ2-7; the match to TRBD1 covers 8 bases. The germline V gene encodes CDR1 LGHDT and CDR2 YNNKEL (reference sequence). This CDR3 contains 14 residues. The V gene end was trimmed by 4 bases and the J gene end by 3 bases; junction bases not matched to a gene: 5. CDR3 in amino acids: CASSPGTGFYEQYF. CDR3 coding DNA: TGTGCCAGCAGCCCCGGGACAGGTTTCTACGAGCAGTACTTC.

The V call is TRBV15, the J call TRBJ1-6; 10 bases line up with TRBD1. The CDR3 consists of 17 residues. Germline assignment: CDR1 LNHNV and CDR2 YYDKDF (reference sequence). V shed 0 bases, J shed 7 bases, and the junction held 6 bases outside the gene matches. In DNA, the CDR3 is TGTGCCACCAGCAGAGAAGGGACAGGGGCGGGCAATTCACCCCTCCACTTT. Residues: CATSREGTGAGNSPLHF.

The chain is built from TRBV19 and TRBJ2-1, with TRBD1 matching over 8 bases. This CDR3 contains 15 residues. J lost 0 bases, V lost 2 bases, and 0 bases had no gene match. CDR1 is LNHDA, CDR2 SQIVND, per germline (reference sequence). Here the CDR3 reads CASSIQGASYNEQFF. CDR3 nucleotides: TGTGCCAGTAGTATACAGGGGGCCTCCTACAATGAGCAGTTCTTC. Combining the CDR3 with reference TRBV19 and TRBJ2-1 gives the whole variable domain DGGITQSPKYLFRKEGQNVTLSCEQNLNHDAMYWYRQDPGQGLRLIYYSQIVNDFQKGDIAEGYSVSREKKESFPLTVTSAQKNPTAFYLCASSIQGASYNEQFFGPGTRLTVL.

This sequence joins TRBV11-3 and TRBJ2-7; D unresolved. CDR3 size: 12 residues. Germline-derived CDR1 and CDR2 are SGHNT and YENEEA. Trimming took 8 bases from V and 3 from J, leaving 11 bases between them. The CDR3 DNA reads TGTGCCAGCCGAGAGGCCGGCTACGAGCAGTACTTC. Translated: CASREAGYEQYF.

The V and J genes are TRBV12-3 or TRBV12-4 and TRBJ1-1, with unresolved D. This CDR3 is 13 amino acids long. V was shortened by 6 bases and J by 3 bases, with 11 bases between the two germline ends. Written as DNA, the CDR3 is TGTGCCAGCAGCCCCCCCGGGGACACTGAAGCTTTCTTT. It is translated as CASSPPGDTEAFF.

The rearrangement links TRBV7-9 to TRBJ2-5, with a tentative D call TRBD1 (6 bases). This CDR3 is 16 amino acids long. The germline gives CDR1 SEHNR, CDR2 FQNEAQ (reference sequence). Trimming removed 0 bases at V and 1 base at J, with 12 bases between. CDR3 in amino acids: CASSLAGGPLQETQYF. As DNA, the CDR3 is TGTGCCAGCAGCTTAGCAGGGGGACCACTCCAAGAGACCCAGTACTTC. Variable domain in full (rest from reference TRBV7-9 and TRBJ2-5): DTGVSQNPRHKITKRGQNVTFRCDPISEHNRLYWYRQTLGQGPEFLTYFQNEAQLEKSRLLSDRFSAERPKGSFSTLEIQRTEQGDSAMYLCASSLAGGPLQETQYFGPGTRLLVL.

The rearrangement uses TRBV18 and TRBJ2-1; 9 bases map to TRBD1. J was trimmed by 7 bases and V by 5 bases; bases with no gene match: 9. The CDR3 runs 15 residues. Germline V lookup: CDR1 KGHSH, CDR2 LQKENI. The CDR3 DNA is TGTGCCAGCTCAATAGGGACAGGGAGATTGAATGAGCAGTTCTTC. Translation gives CASSIGTGRLNEQFF.

The chain employs TRBV9 and TRBJ2-7; 9 nucleotides agree with TRBD1. The germline V gene has CDR1 SGDLS and CDR2 YYNGEE. The CDR3 spans 14 residues. V shed 0 bases, J shed 6 bases, and the junction held 4 bases outside the gene matches. For the CDR3, the DNA is TGTGCCAGCAGCGTAGTTAGGACAGGGGTCGAGCAGTACTTC. Translation gives CASSVVRTGVEQYF.

The rearrangement joins TRBV7-2 to TRBJ2-3, with TRBD2 matching 7 bases. With 5 bases clipped from V and 1 base from J, the junction kept 6 bases outside the gene matches. The CDR3 loop spans 15 amino acids. Germline V gene lookup returns CDR1 SGHTA and CDR2 FQGNSA. The CDR3 loop is CASSPGGRGTDTQYF. CDR3 in DNA: TGTGCCAGCAGCCCTGGGGGGAGGGGCACAGATACGCAGTATTTT.

This clone has a handful of counts. The CDR3 DNA follows: TGTGCCAGCAGCCCGCCCGATGGCGATACGCAGTATTTT. Translating it yields CASSPPDGDTQYF. The rearrangement uses TRBV14 and TRBJ2-3; no clear D. This CDR3 is built from 13 residues. Germline CDR1 is SGHDN and CDR2 is FVKESK. V was shortened by 4 bases and J by 6 bases, with 11 bases between the two germline ends.